Presented here are 15 T cell receptor beta chains from one specimen sequenced in a study of cytomegalovirus exposure and HLA in healthy donors. This PCR relied on a set of 60 Vbeta primers and 13 Jbeta primers. Here immunoSEQ multiplex PCR was the method, and the copy in TCRdb shows in-frame clones only, minus some. The sample carries about 130,000 clones, roughly 68% recorded once. The sample consisted of PBMCs. The receptors derive from a woman between 45 and 60 years old in good health and CMV-seropositive.

This clone has just a few counts. V is TRBV6-5 and J is TRBJ2-1; D possibly corresponds to TRBD2 (7 bases). Germline assignment: CDR1 MNHEY and CDR2 SVGAGI. The V end lost 5 bases, the J end lost 8 bases, and 19 bases lay between the germline ends. The CDR3 length is 15 residues. The DNA for the CDR3 is TGTGCCAGCAGTGGGGGCGGACTAGGGTATCATGAGCAGTTCTTC. As protein: CASSGGGLGYHEQFF.

The chain uses TRBV5-1 and TRBJ1-1; 8 bases are shared with TRBD1. Germline values: CDR1 SGHRS, CDR2 YFSETQ. V shed 6 bases and J 6 bases; nucleotides not matched to a gene: 10. The CDR3 spans 14 residues. CDR3 coding DNA: TGCGCCAGCAAAACAGGGGGAGAGGGGTCTGAAGCTTTCTTT. Translation: CASKTGGEGSEAFF.

The chain employs TRBV27 and TRBJ2-4; tentative D call: TRBD1 (6 bases). In germline, CDR1 is MNHEY, CDR2 SMNVEV (reference sequence). CDR3 size: 15 residues. The V and J ends lost 5 bases and 0 bases respectively, with 11 bases between them. The CDR3 here is CASSLQGQAKNIQYF. Here the CDR3 DNA reads TGTGCCAGCAGTCTCCAGGGGCAAGCCAAAAACATTCAGTACTTC.

This clone has a handful of counts. CDR3 DNA: TGTGCCAGCAGCCCACTGGGGGGCTCTGGAAACACCATATATTTT. This translates into CASSPLGGSGNTIYF. The chain combines TRBV6-5 with TRBJ1-3, with D possibly matching TRBD1 (5 bases). CDR1 and CDR2 (germline): MNHEY, SVGAGI. This CDR3 is built from 15 residues. V was trimmed by 6 bases and J by 0 bases, leaving 12 bases between them.

V and J are TRBV15 and TRBJ1-1, with 11 bases fitting TRBD1. Germline V gene lookup returns CDR1 LNHNV and CDR2 YYDKDF (reference sequence). The CDR3 sequence is 17 residues long. V was pared by 5 bases and J by 0 bases, with 8 bases of the junction left unmatched. DNA for the CDR3: TGTGCCACCAGCGTCGGGACAGGGGGATTATTGAACACTGAAGCTTTCTTT. It encodes CATSVGTGGLLNTEAFF.

For this clone: At one of its ends the junction is not consistent with the germline gene, which may arise from a read error. V gene TRBV7-9 combines with J gene TRBJ2-1; 8 nucleotides match TRBD2. The V gene's germline CDR1 is SEHNR and CDR2 FQNEAQ (reference sequence). The CDR3 runs 18 residues. In nucleotides, the CDR3 is TGTTCCAGCAGCTCTAAGGGTCGGGGGGGCCAATTAGATAATGAGCAGTTCTTC. This translates into CSSSSKGRGGQLDNEQFF. The variable domain in full, with the rest retrieved from reference TRBV7-9 and TRBJ2-1, is DTGVSQNPRHKITKRGQNVTFRCDPISEHNRLYWYRQTLGQGPEFLTYFQNEAQLEKSRLLSDRFSAERPKGSFSTLEIQRTEQGDSAMYLCSSSSKGRGGQLDNEQFFGPGTRLTVL.

As regards this clone: The junction shows a germline mismatch at one end, possibly a read error. The rearrangement joins TRBV5-1 to TRBJ1-6; D ambiguous. The CDR3 consists of 13 residues. CDR1 and CDR2 from the germline V gene are SGHRS and YFSETQ. CDR3 nucleotide sequence: TGCGCCAGCAGGTTGGATGAGAATTCACCCCTCCACTTT. Protein product: CASRLDENSPLHF.

The gene calls are TRBV11-2 and TRBJ2-1; 7 bases map to TRBD2. Germline assignment: CDR1 SGHAT and CDR2 FQNNGV. The CDR3 is made up of 14 amino acids. J gave up 3 bases and V 4 bases, and 3 bases lay outside the gene matches. CDR3 nucleotide sequence: TGTGCCAGCAGCTATCCGGGGGGCTACAATGAGCAGTTCTTC. Encoded protein: CASSYPGGYNEQFF.

A word on this clone: The sample holds other DNA sequences that translate to the same CDR3. The chain joins TRBV7-2 to TRBJ1-4; 8 bases are shared with TRBD1. This CDR3 has 14 amino acids. Germline V CDR1 and CDR2: SGHTA, FQGNSA. With V trimmed by 3 bases and J by 3 bases, 0 bases remained unmatched. The CDR3 DNA follows: TGTGCCAGCAGCTTGGACAGGGCTAATGAAAAACTGTTTTTT. Residues: CASSLDRANEKLFF.

This chain joins TRBV19 and TRBJ2-2, with 7 nucleotides matching TRBD2. The CDR3 has 15 amino acids. Germline CDR1 is LNHDA and CDR2 is SQIVND (reference sequence). V was pared by 4 bases and J by 6 bases, with 8 bases of the junction left unmatched. As DNA, the CDR3 is TGTGCCAGTAGTAGAGGGACTACTGGCTCCGGGGAGCTGTTTTTT. Protein product: CASSRGTTGSGELFF.

The V call is TRBV7-8, the J call TRBJ2-5, with TRBD2 matching over 8 bases. Germline V gene data show CDR1 as SGHVS and CDR2 as FQNEAQ. The ends lost 1 base at V and 3 bases at J; junction bases unmatched: 10. The CDR3 length is 17 residues. CDR3 DNA sequence: TGTGCCAGCAGCTTAGTGCGGGGGGTCAGGAACAAAGAGACCCAGTACTTC. Translated, it gives CASSLVRGVRNKETQYF. The full variable domain, in which reference TRBV7-8 and TRBJ2-5 provide the parts outside the CDR3, is GAGVSQSPRYKVAKRGQDVALRCDPISGHVSLFWYQQALGQGPEFLTYFQNEAQLDKSGLPSDRFFAERPEGSVSTLKIQRTQQEDSAVYLCASSLVRGVRNKETQYFGPGTRLLVL.

This rearrangement joins TRBV18 to TRBJ2-7; 7 bases match TRBD1. The CDR3 is made up of 15 amino acids. J was trimmed by 3 bases and V by 5 bases; bases with no gene match: 10. Germline lookup yields CDR1 KGHSH and CDR2 LQKENI. DNA for the CDR3: TGTGCCAGCTCAAGGGAGACAGGGAGAGACTACGAGCAGTACTTC. This codes for CASSRETGRDYEQYF.

The chain links TRBV5-6 to TRBJ2-5; TRBD2 aligns across 10 bases. Trimming cost V 1 base and J 1 base; bases outside gene matches: 4. The CDR3 covers 16 residues. Germline V gene sequence: CDR1 SGHDT, CDR2 YYEEEE. The CDR3 nucleotides are TGTGCCAGCAGCTTGACTAGCGGGGAACCCCAAGAGACCCAGTACTTC. Its protein is CASSLTSGEPQETQYF.

The J gene is TRBJ2-5, the V gene TRBV7-9; 9 bases align to TRBD1. The end of the DNA fits TRBJ2-7 better, so the J call may be wrong. The V gene's germline CDR1 is SEHNR and CDR2 FQNEAQ (reference sequence). CDR3 length: 16 residues. CDR3 protein: CASSYIQGANSYEQYF. The CDR3, as DNA: TGTGCCAGCAGCTACATACAGGGGGCGAATTCCTACGAGCAGTACTTC.

The rearrangement uses TRBV4-2 and TRBJ2-5; no firm D call. The CDR3 loop spans 16 amino acids. V lost 1 base, J lost 5 bases, and 17 bases lay in between. CDR1 is LGHNA, CDR2 YNFKEQ, per germline. As DNA, the CDR3 is TGTGCCAGCAGCCAAGTAGTACGCGGCTATGACGAGACCCAGTACTTC. As protein: CASSQVVRGYDETQYF.